Listed below are T cell receptor beta chains from one sample, sequenced in a study of follicular helper T cells after annual influenza vaccination. Sequencing was performed with immunoSEQ multiplex PCR; in TCRdb, only in-frame clones are kept and a portion is missing. The sample records some 6,000 clones, around 83% being singletons. The sample was CXCR5- memory CD4+ T cells sorted from blood, taken on the day of influenza vaccination. Source of these receptors: an adult who received the influenza vaccine. Both conserved end residues are part of each CDR3. D genes are given only for firm matches. Only some rows state a clone size, as once, few, many or a class for expanded clones.

d_call	clone_size	v_call	j_call	cdr3_aa	cdr3_nt
.	few	TRBV11-2	TRBJ2-7	CASSPGGQGGEQYF	TGTGCCAGCAGCCCCGGGGGGCAGGGTGGCGAGCAGTACTTC
.	.	TRBV6-5	TRBJ2-3	CASSYRGGDTQYF	TGTGCCAGCAGTTACAGGGGTGGAGATACGCAGTATTTT
.	.	TRBV4-1	TRBJ1-6	CASRHLGRSSYNSPLHF	TGCGCCAGCAGGCATCTCGGCAGGAGCTCCTATAATTCACCCCTCCACTTT
TRBD1	.	TRBV5-4	TRBJ1-2	CASSAGGQGGYGYTF	TGTGCCAGCAGCGCGGGAGGACAGGGTGGATATGGCTACACCTTC
.	.	TRBV6-6	TRBJ2-3	CASSYSIDTQYF	TGTGCCAGCAGTTACTCGATAGATACGCAGTATTTT
.	.	TRBV7-2	TRBJ2-7	CASSLGGTAGYEQYF	TGTGCCAGCAGCTTAGGGGGCACGGCAGGATACGAGCAGTACTTC
.	.	TRBV2	TRBJ1-1	CASKHDNGYAFF	TGTGCCAGCAAACATGATAATGGGTACGCTTTCTTT
.	.	TRBV7-9	TRBJ1-1	CASSLVGIAEAFF	TGTGCCAGCAGCTTAGTGGGGATCGCTGAAGCTTTCTTT
.	.	TRBV19	TRBJ1-2	CARTNSGTPARGYTF	TGTGCCAGAACCAATTCGGGAACCCCGGCCAGGGGCTACACCTTC
.	.	TRBV7-2	TRBJ1-3	CASSSRTVFSSGNTIYF	TGTGCCAGCAGCTCTCGGACAGTCTTTAGCTCTGGAAACACCATATATTTT
.	.	TRBV4-2	TRBJ1-4	CASSQDYGRYEKLFF	TGTGCCAGCAGCCAAGATTATGGACGGTATGAAAAACTGTTTTTT
.	once	TRBV7-2	TRBJ2-1	CASSINSYNEQFF	TGTGCCAGCAGCATCAACTCCTACAATGAGCAGTTCTTC
.	.	TRBV7-2	TRBJ1-6	CASSLQELSSYNSPLHF	TGTGCCAGCAGCTTACAGGAGCTGAGCTCCTATAATTCACCCCTCCACTTT
.	.	TRBV5-6	TRBJ2-7	CASRLSSYEQYF	TGTGCCAGCAGGCTGAGCTCCTACGAGCAGTACTTC
.	.	TRBV2	TRBJ2-7	CASSGFGQTYYEQYF	TGTGCCAGCAGTGGATTCGGACAGACATACTACGAGCAGTACTTC
TRBD2	.	TRBV6-5	TRBJ2-1	CASSSLAGIHNEQFF	TGTGCCAGCAGTTCCCTAGCGGGGATCCACAATGAGCAGTTCTTC
TRBD2	once	TRBV11-3	TRBJ2-5	CASSGLAEETQYF	TGTGCCAGCAGCGGACTAGCGGAAGAGACCCAGTACTTC
.	few	TRBV18	TRBJ1-5	CASSPRRDQPQHF	TGTGCCAGCTCACCCAGGCGGGATCAGCCCCAGCATTTT
.	.	TRBV5-1	TRBJ2-7	CASREGHHEQYF	TGCGCCAGCAGAGAGGGCCATCACGAGCAGTACTTC
.	few	TRBV10-3	TRBJ1-2	CAISKNRVNYGYTF	TGTGCCATCAGTAAGAACAGGGTGAACTATGGCTACACCTTC
TRBD1	.	TRBV11-1	TRBJ1-2	CASSLAVGDRSGYTF	TGTGCCAGCAGCTTAGCGGTGGGGGACAGGAGCGGCTACACCTTC
.	.	TRBV18	TRBJ1-5	CASSRDSNQPQHF	TGTGCCAGCTCAAGGGACAGCAATCAGCCCCAGCATTTT
.	.	TRBV7-9	TRBJ2-3	CASSHRITSTDTQYF	TGTGCCAGCAGCCATCGTATTACTAGCACAGATACGCAGTATTTT
.	.	TRBV19	TRBJ2-1	CASTETGSSYNEQFF	TGTGCCAGTACCGAAACAGGGTCGTCCTACAATGAGCAGTTCTTC
.	.	TRBV9	TRBJ2-1	CASSGTSREAKYNEQFF	TGTGCCAGCAGCGGGACCTCTAGGGAGGCCAAATACAATGAGCAGTTCTTC
.	.	TRBV9	TRBJ1-1	CASSVGTNTEAFF	TGTGCCAGCAGCGTAGGGACGAACACTGAAGCTTTCTTT
.	.	TRBV7-8	TRBJ1-2	CASSLVPTSGGYTF	TGTGCCAGCAGCTTAGTTCCCACTTCGGGGGGCTACACCTTC
.	.	TRBV5-6	TRBJ1-2	CASSDGHPDYGYTF	TGTGCCAGCAGCGATGGACACCCGGACTATGGCTACACCTTC
TRBD1	once	TRBV19	TRBJ1-5	CASREDRGLSRNQPQHF	TGTGCCAGTAGGGAGGACAGGGGGCTATCTCGCAATCAGCCCCAGCATTTT
TRBD2	few	TRBV5-1	TRBJ2-3	CASSLGLAGRDTQYF	TGCGCCAGCAGCTTGGGGCTAGCGGGGAGGGATACGCAGTATTTT
.	.	TRBV6-6	TRBJ2-7	CASSPETPIYEQYF	TGTGCCAGCAGCCCAGAGACCCCCATCTACGAGCAGTACTTC
TRBD1	.	TRBV2	TRBJ2-3	CASTRTGGVFRTDTQYF	TGTGCCAGCACAAGGACAGGGGGTGTGTTTCGTACAGATACGCAGTATTTT
TRBD1	.	TRBV28	TRBJ2-7	CASSLEDRGFYEQYF	TGTGCCAGCAGTTTGGAGGACAGGGGGTTCTACGAGCAGTACTTC
.	.	TRBV5-1	TRBJ2-1	CASSLAESSYNEQFF	TGCGCCAGCAGCTTGGCGGAGAGCTCCTACAATGAGCAGTTCTTC
TRBD2	.	TRBV7-9	TRBJ2-5	CASSFALAGRGETQYF	TGTGCCAGCAGCTTCGCCCTAGCGGGGAGAGGTGAGACCCAGTACTTC
.	.	TRBV5-8	TRBJ1-5	CASSSLQGIAQPQHF	TGTGCCAGCAGCTCCTTACAGGGAATTGCTCAGCCCCAGCATTTT
TRBD1	.	TRBV27	TRBJ1-5	CASSSTGFSNQPQHF	TGTGCCAGCAGTTCGACAGGGTTTAGCAATCAGCCCCAGCATTTT
TRBD2	.	TRBV10-2	TRBJ2-1	CASTGTSGGDSSYNEQFF	TGCGCCAGCACCGGGACTAGCGGGGGCGATAGCTCCTACAATGAGCAGTTCTTC
.	.	TRBV5-4	TRBJ2-7	CASSHGIPGEQYF	TGTGCCAGCAGCCACGGGATCCCGGGGGAGCAGTACTTC
.	few	TRBV7-9	TRBJ1-2	CASSSGTTNNYGYTF	TGTGCCAGCAGCTCTGGGACAACCAATAACTATGGCTACACCTTC
TRBD1	.	TRBV5-1	TRBJ1-1	CASSRGPGQGALAFF	TGCGCCAGCAGCAGGGGACCGGGACAGGGGGCGTTGGCTTTCTTT
.	.	TRBV7-2	TRBJ1-1	CASSLSRDILNTEAFF	TGTGCCAGCAGCTTATCCAGGGATATTCTGAACACTGAAGCTTTCTTT
.	.	TRBV19	TRBJ2-4	CASSTTGTLAKNIQYF	TGTGCCAGTAGTACCACAGGGACGCTGGCCAAAAACATTCAGTACTTC
.	once	TRBV6-5	TRBJ1-5	CASNYSTQAFNQPQHF	TGTGCCAGCAATTACTCCACTCAGGCGTTCAATCAGCCCCAGCATTTT
.	.	TRBV18	TRBJ2-3	CASSVTSSGTDTQYF	TGTGCCAGCTCAGTGACTAGTTCTGGCACAGATACGCAGTATTTT
.	few	TRBV27	TRBJ2-7	CASGNYEQYF	TGTGCCAGCGGAAACTACGAGCAGTACTTC
.	once	TRBV19	TRBJ1-6	CASSIRVDSPLHF	TGTGCCAGTAGTATTCGGGTCGATTCACCCCTCCACTTT
TRBD2	.	TRBV5-7	TRBJ2-1	CASSLGTSGGVGYNEQFF	TGTGCCAGCAGCTTGGGGACTAGCGGGGGGGTCGGATACAATGAGCAGTTCTTC
.	.	TRBV7-2	TRBJ1-6	CASSLALGGNSPLHF	TGTGCCAGCAGCTTAGCGCTGGGAGGGAACTCACCCCTCCACTTT
.	.	TRBV19	TRBJ2-4	CASQGPGRNIQYF	TGTGCCAGTCAAGGTCCAGGGAGAAACATTCAGTACTTC